This TCR beta chain appears in the sequencing data of a study of radiotherapy plus CTLA-4 blockade in lung cancer. Study context: Objective responses were documented in approximately 18% of patients, with disease control in roughly 34%. Study-wide results and limits: The study found tumor-derived TCR clones expanded in blood after radiotherapy plus ipilimumab.

This CDR3 is built from 13 residues. Germline CDR1 and CDR2: MNHNS and SASEGT. The germline V and J ends were trimmed by 4 bases and 8 bases, with 11 bases remaining between them. People whose metastatic non-small-cell lung cancer was chemo-refractory got focal radiation along with CTLA-4 blockade by ipilimumab. In regard to this clone: What it binds is unknown.

Produced via immunoSEQ multiplex PCR; TCRdb's table is partial and in-frame only. The top ten hold approximately 30% of the sample, which has about 49,000 clones, roughly 84% seen once. The sequence was obtained from a human donor with non-small cell lung cancer whose response to radiotherapy plus ipilimumab could not be evaluated. Sample: peripheral blood, taken from a patient treated with radiotherapy plus ipilimumab. The rearrangement links TRBV6-1 to TRBJ2-2; D is undetermined. The CDR3 DNA follows: TGTGCCAGCAGTGCCCAATGGGCGGGGGAGCTGTTTTTT. As protein: CASSAQWAGELFF.